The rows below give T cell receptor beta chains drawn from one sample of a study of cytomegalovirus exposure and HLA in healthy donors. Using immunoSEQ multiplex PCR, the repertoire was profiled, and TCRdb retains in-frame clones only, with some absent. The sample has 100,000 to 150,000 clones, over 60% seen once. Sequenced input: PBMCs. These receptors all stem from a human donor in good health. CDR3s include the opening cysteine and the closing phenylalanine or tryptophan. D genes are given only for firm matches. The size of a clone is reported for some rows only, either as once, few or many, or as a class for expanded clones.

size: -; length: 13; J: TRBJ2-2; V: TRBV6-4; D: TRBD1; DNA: TGTGCCAGCCAACAGGGGGCAACCGGGGAGCTGTTTTTT; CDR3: CASQQGATGELFF
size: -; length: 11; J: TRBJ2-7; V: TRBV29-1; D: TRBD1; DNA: TGCAGCGTTCGACAGGGGTCCGAGCAGTACTTC; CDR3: CSVRQGSEQYF
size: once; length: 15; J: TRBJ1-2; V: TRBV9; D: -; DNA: TGTGCCAGCAGCGTACGGGGGGCGCTGGACTATGGCTACACCTTC; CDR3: CASSVRGALDYGYTF
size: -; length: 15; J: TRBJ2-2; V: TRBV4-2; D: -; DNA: TGTGCCAGCAGCCAAGACGGACAGAACACCGGGGAGCTGTTTTTT; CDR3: CASSQDGQNTGELFF
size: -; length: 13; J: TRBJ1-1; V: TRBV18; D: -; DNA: TGTGCCATAACGGAGGGGCTGAACACTGAAGCTTTCTTT; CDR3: CAITEGLNTEAFF
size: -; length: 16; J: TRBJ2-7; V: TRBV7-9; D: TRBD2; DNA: TGTGCCAGCAGCTCCATCGGGACTAGCGGTTCCTACGAGCAGTACTTC; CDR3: CASSSIGTSGSYEQYF
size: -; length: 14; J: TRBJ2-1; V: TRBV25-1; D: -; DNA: TGTGCCAGCAGTACACCCGGGGGGCGGGCAGAGCAGTTCTTC; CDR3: CASSTPGGRAEQFF
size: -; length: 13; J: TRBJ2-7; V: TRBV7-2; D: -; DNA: TGTGCCAGCAGCTTACTACCCGGCTACGAGCAGTACTTC; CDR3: CASSLLPGYEQYF
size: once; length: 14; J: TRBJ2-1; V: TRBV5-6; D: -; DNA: TGTGCCAGCAGCTTGGGTGCTAGCATGCATGAGCAGTTCTTC; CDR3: CASSLGASMHEQFF
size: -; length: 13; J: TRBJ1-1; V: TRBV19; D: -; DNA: TGTGCCAGTAAAGGCGGGGACGGTTCTGAAGCTTTCTTT; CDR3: CASKGGDGSEAFF